The present entry profiles one T cell receptor beta chain with its context. Its cognate antigen has yet to be identified. No base quality information exists; no much larger clone differs at one position. The V end gives up 2 bases and the J end 4 bases, leaving 3 bases in the junction not matched to a gene. The germline V gene specifies SGHTA as CDR1 and FQGNSA as CDR2. Reading from cysteine to phenylalanine, the CDR3 counts 15 amino acids. Of the read, only the CDR3 DNA is kept; its 45 bases are in frame from base 1. The immunoSEQ Assay, a bias-controlled multiplex PCR, was used to amplify TCRbeta CDR3 regions from genomic DNA. From the authors' description of their analysis: Within the assay, amplification of reference gene primers was used to estimate how many nucleated cells each sample contained. To quantify the absolute abundance of each unique TCRbeta CDR3 rearrangement, sequence reads were collapsed and filtered. For each sample, productive Simpson clonality was calculated as the square root of Simpson's diversity index across productive rearrangements. TCRdb holds this immuneACCESS table with in-frame rearrangements only. Some clones are missing; in checked studies, unresolved V genes explain under half, and the rest has no known cause. V and J calls and clone size are given by that table; D and trimming were obtained from the DNA. The sample table shows around 400,000 clones, and approximately 89% are seen once. Jointly, the top ten make up 2.3% of the sample.

One collaborating source in Seattle enrolled patients during active infection and followed them longitudinally through the course of disease. Whole blood was collected in K2EDTA tubes by collaborating institutions according to the institutions' own protocols. For TCRbeta analysis, collaborator samples were shipped as frozen whole blood, as isolated PBMCs, or as DNA extracted from either sample type. This record comes from a study of blood T cell repertoires in COVID-19 (dated by TCRdb to 2018 to 2020). With respect to the entire study: Collaborator samples came from the United States, Italy and Spain and covered acute and convalescent phases of COVID-19. The material from the prospective study consisted of cDNA or gDNA derived from T cells, B-cell-depleted T cells, or PBMCs. Deeply sampled blood TCRbeta repertoires from subjects exposed to, actively infected with, or recovered from COVID-19 were included in the dataset. The repertoires were made available in a free public database intended to serve as a resource for research on the immune response to SARS-CoV-2. Samples came from the ongoing ImmuneRACE study (first 160 participants) plus 1,254 subjects from 6 global collaborators. Nearly every sample came with metadata listing a de-identified subject ID, COVID-19 status, age in years and sex. Where available, HLA class I and class II types were obtained from metadata supplied by the sample provider rather than from assay-based typing.

Findings and caveats that apply to the study as a whole: The amount of clinical and demographic metadata varied by source and participant and was provided uncurated.

In this chain, TRBV7-2 is recombined with TRBJ2-7, and 12 bases in between align with TRBD1. This clonotype was obtained from a woman aged 55-70 years with COVID-19, enrolled during active disease. The specimen sequenced was peripheral blood. The sequenced DNA: TGTGCCAGCAGCTTACGGGACAGGGGGCGATACGAGCAGTACTTC. Translated, this is CASSLRDRGRYEQYF.